This TCR beta chain is drawn from a study of T cell responses to AZD1222 COVID-19 vaccine. Generated by immunoSEQ multiplex PCR, the TCRdb table keeps only in-frame clones and is missing some. The sample has 150,000 to 200,000 clones, 75% to 90% seen once. The origin of this receptor is an adult who received the MenACWY meningococcal vaccine as a control. The starting material was peripheral blood, obtained 28 days after the second dose of the MenACWY control vaccine.

This CDR3 reads CASSLGVHNEQFF. The CDR3 coding sequence is TGTGCCAGCAGCTTAGGTGTCCACAATGAGCAGTTCTTC. J is TRBJ2-1 and V is TRBV11-3; D is undetermined. The germline gives CDR1 SGHNT, CDR2 YENEEA. Trimming shortened V by 1 base and J by 5 bases, and 6 bases separated the two germline ends. The length of the CDR3 is 13 residues.